A selection of T cell receptor beta chains follows, all from one sample in a study of T cell responses to AZD1222 COVID-19 vaccine. TCRdb's copy holds only in-frame clones and misses some; the assay was immunoSEQ multiplex PCR. Among some 73,000 clones, 85% to 90% were seen once, and the ten largest hold about a tenth. This specimen consisted of peripheral blood, obtained 28 days after the second AZD1222 dose. The receptor source for this set is an adult who received the AZD1222 COVID-19 vaccine. Both conserved end residues are part of each CDR3. A D gene is named only where the DNA matches it firmly.

J gene: TRBJ2-1; V gene: TRBV7-3; D gene: TRBD2; CDR3 protein: CASSLRLADLSLFF; CDR3 DNA: TGTGCCAGCAGCTTAAGGCTAGCGGATTTGAGCCTGTTCTTC
J gene: TRBJ1-6; V gene: TRBV19; D gene: .; CDR3 protein: CASTDGGRTPLHF; CDR3 DNA: TGTGCCAGTACCGACGGGGGCCGAACACCCCTCCACTTT
J gene: TRBJ1-5; V gene: TRBV11-2; D gene: .; CDR3 protein: CASSLDWGAAQHF; CDR3 DNA: TGTGCCAGCAGCTTAGATTGGGGCGCGGCTCAGCATTTT
J gene: TRBJ2-3; V gene: TRBV9; D gene: TRBD1; CDR3 protein: CASSKDRGLSTDTQYF; CDR3 DNA: TGTGCCAGCAGCAAGGACAGGGGGCTTAGCACAGATACGCAGTATTTT
J gene: TRBJ1-3; V gene: TRBV5-5; D gene: .; CDR3 protein: CASRRGGQGSGNTIYF; CDR3 DNA: TGTGCCAGCAGACGGGGTGGGCAGGGCTCTGGAAACACCATATATTTT
J gene: TRBJ2-1; V gene: TRBV28; D gene: .; CDR3 protein: CASSIGVGREQFF; CDR3 DNA: TGTGCCAGCAGCATCGGGGTAGGTCGTGAGCAGTTCTTC
J gene: TRBJ1-2; V gene: TRBV4-2; D gene: TRBD1; CDR3 protein: CASSRDREGGYTF; CDR3 DNA: TGTGCCAGCAGCCGTGACAGGGAGGGGGGCTACACCTTC
J gene: TRBJ2-3; V gene: TRBV11-3; D gene: .; CDR3 protein: CASSAASTDTQYF; CDR3 DNA: TGTGCCAGCAGCGCCGCAAGCACAGATACGCAGTATTTT
J gene: TRBJ1-2; V gene: TRBV7-8; D gene: .; CDR3 protein: CASSLEGVLLNYGYTF; CDR3 DNA: TGTGCCAGCAGCTTAGAAGGGGTCCTCCTTAACTATGGCTACACCTTC
J gene: TRBJ2-3; V gene: TRBV6-5; D gene: .; CDR3 protein: CASSYSSARSDTQYF; CDR3 DNA: TGTGCCAGCAGTTACTCGAGCGCCCGATCCGATACGCAGTATTTT
J gene: TRBJ2-7; V gene: TRBV5-1; D gene: .; CDR3 protein: CASGRGYEQYF; CDR3 DNA: TGCGCCAGCGGGAGGGGGTACGAGCAGTACTTC
J gene: TRBJ2-1; V gene: TRBV9; D gene: .; CDR3 protein: CASSAFPGLTVNEQFF; CDR3 DNA: TGTGCCAGCAGCGCCTTTCCGGGCCTCACCGTCAATGAGCAGTTCTTC
J gene: TRBJ1-5; V gene: TRBV27; D gene: TRBD1; CDR3 protein: CATAVGTGGQPQHF; CDR3 DNA: TGTGCCACCGCGGTGGGGACAGGGGGGCAGCCCCAGCATTTT
J gene: TRBJ2-2; V gene: TRBV15; D gene: .; CDR3 protein: CATSRDRGLTTGELFF; CDR3 DNA: TGTGCCACCAGCAGAGACAGAGGATTAACCACCGGGGAGCTGTTTTTT
J gene: TRBJ1-2; V gene: TRBV6-6; D gene: .; CDR3 protein: CASKRDRTDGYTF; CDR3 DNA: TGTGCCAGCAAAAGAGACAGGACAGATGGCTACACCTTC
J gene: TRBJ1-1; V gene: TRBV5-1; D gene: .; CDR3 protein: CASSLGTPRGTEAFF; CDR3 DNA: TGCGCCAGCAGCTTGGGGACACCGCGGGGCACTGAAGCTTTCTTT
J gene: TRBJ1-2; V gene: TRBV7-9; D gene: .; CDR3 protein: CASSLGGATNYGYTF; CDR3 DNA: TGTGCCAGCAGCTTAGGAGGGGCGACTAACTATGGCTACACCTTC